One and the same sample provided the 24 T cell receptor beta chains below, sequenced in a study of identical twins' blood T cells. TCRdb ran MiXCR on the 5' RACE reads and lists one entry per CDR3 protein. The data hold hundreds of thousands of distinct CDR3 sequences, with around 30% observed a single time. Sequenced input: PBMCs. Source of these receptors: a woman aged 18 to 55 in good health.

V gene TRBV6-2 or TRBV6-3 combines with J gene TRBJ2-2, with 7 bases lining up with TRBD1. The CDR3 contains 15 residues. CDR1 MNHEY and CDR2 SVGEGT come from the germline V gene. Trimming took 7 bases from V and 6 from J; bases not matched to a gene: 11. This chain's CDR3 is CASTRDSSWAGELFF. CDR3 bases: TGTGCCAGCACCAGGGACAGCAGCTGGGCCGGGGAGCTGTTTTTT.

The chain couples TRBV11-2 to TRBJ1-1; D unresolved. This CDR3 has 13 amino acids. Trimming left V 1 base short and J 5 bases short, with 8 bases between. Germline CDR1 and CDR2: SGHAT and FQNNGV. DNA for the CDR3: TGTGCCAGCAGCTTAGTTCTGGTAACTGAAGCTTTCTTT. Translating it yields CASSLVLVTEAFF.

This clonotype came up a few times. The rearrangement links TRBV7-9 to TRBJ2-1; D is ambiguous. Germline V lookup: CDR1 SEHNR, CDR2 FQNEAQ (reference sequence). The CDR3 extends over 15 amino acids. V lost 7 bases and J 8 bases, leaving 21 bases between the germline ends. The CDR3 protein is CASTPSYLEYDEQFF. CDR3 DNA sequence: TGTGCCAGCACCCCTTCTTATTTGGAGTACGATGAGCAGTTCTTC.

This clonotype was detected only a few times. This chain links TRBV20-1 with TRBJ2-4; no firm D call. The V and J ends lost 0 bases and 7 bases respectively, with 4 bases between them. This CDR3 is built from 11 residues. Germline V gives CDR1 DFQATT, CDR2 SNEGSKA (reference sequence). The CDR3: CSARDGNIQYF. CDR3 nucleotide sequence: TGCAGTGCTAGAGATGGGAACATTCAGTACTTC.

This clonotype was seen a few times. The rearrangement joins TRBV6-2 or TRBV6-3 to TRBJ2-3; perhaps D is TRBD1 or TRBD2 (5 bases each). V was shortened by 4 bases and J by 15 bases, with 14 bases between the two germline ends. Per the germline V gene, CDR1 is MNHEY and CDR2 is SVGEGT. The CDR3 runs to 11 residues. In DNA, the CDR3 is TGTGCCAGCAGTTCCGGGACCGCATTATATTTT. It yields the protein CASSSGTALYF.

The J gene is TRBJ1-3, the V gene TRBV20-1; TRBD1 aligns across 7 bases. Germline V lookup: CDR1 DFQATT, CDR2 SNEGSKA (reference sequence). The junction had 7 bases not matched to a gene; V was cut back by 6 bases and J by 5 bases. The CDR3 is 13 residues long. The CDR3 sequence is CSAGQTERNTIYF. DNA of the CDR3: TGCAGTGCGGGACAGACAGAACGAAACACCATATATTTT.

CDR3 sequence (DNA): TGTGCCAGCAGTTTCGGGACAGGACCCACCTACGAGCAGTACTTC. Translated, it gives CASSFGTGPTYEQYF. The chain employs TRBV27 and TRBJ2-7; 8 bases map to TRBD1. V shed 3 bases, J shed 2 bases, and the junction held 6 bases outside the gene matches. Germline-derived CDR1 and CDR2 are MNHEY and SMNVEV (reference sequence). CDR3 size: 15 residues.

The chain combines TRBV11-2 with TRBJ2-2; no firm D call. Germline V gives CDR1 SGHAT, CDR2 FQNNGV. This CDR3 has 15 residues. Between the trimmed V and J ends, which lost 3 bases and 0 bases, there was a span of 8 bases. The CDR3 region is CASSFSGSNTGELFF. The CDR3 DNA is TGTGCCAGCAGCTTCTCCGGTTCGAACACCGGGGAGCTGTTTTTT. The whole variable domain, filled in from reference TRBV11-2 and TRBJ2-2, reads EAGVAQSPRYKIIEKRQSVAFWCNPISGHATLYWYQQILGQGPKLLIQFQNNGVVDDSQLPKDRFSAERLKGVDSTLKIQPAKLEDSAVYLCASSFSGSNTGELFFGEGSRLTVL.

The V call is TRBV20-1, the J call TRBJ1-1; D is undetermined. CDR1 is DFQATT, CDR2 SNEGSKA, per germline (reference sequence). Trimming left V 6 bases short and J 4 bases short, with 15 bases between. The CDR3 length is 13 residues. The CDR3 reads CSASLFKGTEAFF. CDR3 nucleotide sequence: TGCAGTGCATCGTTATTTAAGGGCACTGAAGCTTTCTTT.

This clonotype has a handful of counts. The rearrangement uses TRBV29-1 and TRBJ2-5; 7 bases agree with TRBD1. The CDR3 spans 12 residues. Germline trimming cut 6 bases from V and 2 bases from J; bases unmatched to any gene: 3. Germline loops: CDR1 SQVTM, CDR2 ANQGSEA. The DNA for the CDR3 is TGCAGCGTGGGGACAGAGCAAGAGACCCAGTACTTC. It encodes CSVGTEQETQYF.

V usage is TRBV7-9 and J usage is TRBJ2-4; perhaps TRBD1 as D (6 bases). The CDR3 sequence is 13 residues long. The ends were cut back, 1 base at V and 8 bases at J, with 9 bases in the middle. Germline assignment: CDR1 SEHNR and CDR2 FQNEAQ (reference sequence). Here the CDR3 DNA reads TGTGCCAGCAGCTTAGAGAGGACAGACATTCAGTACTTC. Translation: CASSLERTDIQYF.

The gene calls are TRBV29-1 and TRBJ1-1; 12 nucleotides line up with TRBD1. The CDR3 has 16 residues. Germline trimming cut 4 bases from V and 4 bases from J; bases unmatched to any gene: 10. Germline assignment: CDR1 SQVTM and CDR2 ANQGSEA. The chain's CDR3 is CSVVGGTGGGITEAFF. Written as DNA, the CDR3 is TGCAGCGTTGTAGGTGGGACAGGGGGCGGAATCACTGAAGCTTTCTTT.

The chain recombines TRBV6-5 with TRBJ1-1, with D perhaps TRBD1 (6 bases). CDR3 size: 18 residues. Trimming removed 8 bases from V and 2 bases from J, with 27 bases in between. The germline gives CDR1 MNHEY, CDR2 SVGAGI. The CDR3 loop reads CASHPLYSYRAKNTEAFF. CDR3 in DNA: TGTGCCAGCCACCCGCTTTATAGTTACAGGGCCAAAAACACTGAAGCTTTCTTT.

This chain connects TRBV7-9 to TRBJ1-1; 10 bases map to TRBD1. Trimming cost V 4 bases and J 6 bases; bases outside gene matches: 5. Germline CDR1 reads SEHNR; CDR2 reads FQNEAQ (reference sequence). CDR3 length: 14 amino acids. For the CDR3, the DNA is TGTGCCAGCAGCTACGGACAGGGGGAAGCTGAAGCTTTCTTT. Translating gives CASSYGQGEAEAFF.

The rearrangement uses TRBV20-1 and TRBJ1-3, with D tentatively TRBD1 (5 bases). The V gene lost 1 base and the J gene lost 1 base, with 11 bases spanning the gap. The CDR3 spans 15 residues. Germline assignment: CDR1 DFQATT and CDR2 SNEGSKA (reference sequence). CDR3 sequence reads: CSARVGRQSGNTIYF. CDR3 in DNA: TGCAGTGCTAGAGTGGGGCGCCAGTCTGGAAACACCATATATTTT.

Only a few counts were recorded for this clonotype. The chain couples TRBV6-5 to TRBJ1-5, with no clear D. This CDR3 has 13 amino acids. V lost 2 bases, J lost 4 bases, and 6 bases lay in between. The germline V gene encodes CDR1 MNHEY and CDR2 SVGAGI. The CDR3 protein is CASSYGPNQPQHF. CDR3 nucleotides: TGTGCCAGCAGTTACGGGCCTAATCAGCCCCAGCATTTT.

This clonotype was detected only a few times. This sequence joins TRBV20-1 and TRBJ1-2, with 8 bases lining up with TRBD1. The CDR3 has 15 residues. Looked up from germline, CDR1 is DFQATT and CDR2 is SNEGSKA (reference sequence). V gave up 3 bases and J gave up 4 bases; unmatched junction bases: 10. The CDR3 DNA reads TGCAGTGCTAGGGAGTTGGGACAGGAATCCTATGGCTACACCTTC. Translated, it gives CSARELGQESYGYTF.

This clonotype showed up just a few times. DNA of the CDR3: TGCAGTGCTAGAGCCCGGACAGGGGGCGATGAAACTGAAGCTTTCTTT. Amino acids: CSARARTGGDETEAFF. This chain uses TRBV20-1 with TRBJ1-1; 11 nucleotides align to TRBD1. There are 16 residues in the CDR3. Trimming cost V 1 base and J 5 bases; bases outside gene matches: 9. Germline V lookup: CDR1 DFQATT, CDR2 SNEGSKA (reference sequence).

Comments on this clonotype: A junction end diverges from the germline sequence, so it may reflect a read error. The J gene is TRBJ2-2, the V gene TRBV5-1, with D possibly being TRBD1 (6 bases). There are 13 residues in the CDR3. Looked up from germline, CDR1 is SGHRS and CDR2 is YFSETQ. The CDR3 DNA sequence: TGCGCCAGCAGCTACAGGGACACCAGGGAGCTGTTTTTT. Protein product: CASSYRDTRELFF.

The rearrangement joins TRBV2 to TRBJ1-6; D is unresolved. The germline gives CDR1 SNHLY, CDR2 FYNNEI. CDR3 length: 14 residues. V gave up 7 bases and J gave up 9 bases, with 16 bases separating them. The chain's CDR3 is CASTEGPRSSPLHF. As DNA, the CDR3 is TGTGCCAGCACCGAAGGACCGAGAAGTTCACCCCTCCACTTT.

This chain links TRBV6-6 with TRBJ1-4, with D possibly TRBD1 on 5 matching bases. CDR1 is MNHNY and CDR2 is SVGAGI in the germline V gene (reference sequence). CDR3 length: 15 residues. V was shortened by 0 bases and J by 8 bases, with 13 bases between the two germline ends. The CDR3 sequence: CASSYSGQGVEKLFF. In DNA form, the CDR3 reads TGTGCCAGCAGTTACTCCGGGCAGGGAGTCGAAAAACTGTTTTTT.

This clonotype was observed a single time. The V call is TRBV5-1, the J call TRBJ2-3; D uncertain. The CDR3 sequence is 15 residues long. Per the germline V gene, CDR1 is SGHRS and CDR2 is YFSETQ. Trimming pared 0 bases from V and 3 bases from J, leaving 11 bases between. DNA for the CDR3: TGCGCCAGCAGCTTGGGGGTAGCAGGAACAGATACGCAGTATTTT. Translation: CASSLGVAGTDTQYF.

This clonotype came up many times. The CDR3 here is CASSYTGTGAQPQHF. The CDR3 coding sequence is TGTGCCAGCAGTTACACGGGGACAGGCGCTCAGCCCCAGCATTTT. The chain joins TRBV6-5 to TRBJ1-5; the match to TRBD1 covers 8 bases. With V trimmed by 2 bases and J by 6 bases, 6 bases remained unmatched. Germline V CDR1 and CDR2: MNHEY, SVGAGI. The CDR3 totals 15 residues.

J is TRBJ1-5 and V is TRBV18; unclear D gene. V lost 5 bases and J 5 bases, leaving 10 bases between the germline ends. The CDR3 has 13 residues. Germline assignment: CDR1 KGHSH and CDR2 LQKENI. CDR3 bases: TGTGCCAGCTCAACGTACGGGGATCAGCCCCAGCATTTT. Translated, it gives CASSTYGDQPQHF. Supplemented by reference TRBV18 and TRBJ1-5, the full variable domain reads NAGVMQNPRHLVRRRGQEARLRCSPMKGHSHVYWYRQLPEEGLKFMVYLQKENIIDESGMPKERFSAEFPKEGPSILRIQQVVRGDSAAYFCASSTYGDQPQHFGDGTRLSIL.